What follows is one TCR beta chain and its context. The CDR3 spans 14 residues. Trimming removed 8 bases from V and 2 bases from J, with 18 bases in between. The germline V gene has CDR1 SQVTM and CDR2 ANQGSEA. Random-hexamer reverse transcription was applied to 0.5 to 1 ug RNA. Amplification of TCR beta CDR3 was carried out by immunoSEQ multiplex PCR, which covered 54 Vbeta and 13 Jbeta segments. TCRdb re-called the immunoSEQ multiplex PCR reads with MiXCR, one entry per CDR3 protein. The sample consists of some 260,000 distinct CDR3 sequences, 80% to 90% of them appearing once. The data belong to a study of CD8 T cells in Susac syndrome.

The chain links TRBV29-1 to TRBJ2-5, with TRBD1 as a possible D gene (6 bases). The sequencing sample was made of CD8+ T cells from PBMCs. The sequence was obtained from a human donor with multiple sclerosis. The CDR3 loop is CSTLSGAEQETQYF. The CDR3 region has the DNA TGCAGCACCTTGTCAGGGGCTGAACAAGAGACCCAGTACTTC.